This TCR beta chain was observed in a study of T cells in Graves' hyperthyroidism and ophthalmopathy (dated by TCRdb to between 2018 and 2021). In the study overall: Peripheral blood samples were taken at initial diagnosis, before any treatment was given. TCR V-J signatures able to tell the groups apart were searched for in a discovery cohort of about a hundred patients, of whom more than 40 had Graves' ophthalmopathy and 55 to 60 had stable Graves' hyperthyroidism. Prospective prediction of ophthalmopathy was tested in an independent validation cohort of some 19 hyperthyroidism patients and 17 patients who later progressed to ophthalmopathy. For training and testing, the 100 or so patients in the discovery cohort were randomly divided in a 7:3 ratio. Thyroid tissue and blood T-cell repertoires from six or seven Graves' hyperthyroidism patients were also compared in the study. After sampling, hyperthyroidism patients received methimazole starting at 30 mg daily, and ophthalmopathy patients received high-dose intravenous methylprednisolone. The paper describes TCR Vbeta CDR3 sequencing of roughly 130 peripheral blood samples, made up of some 42 ophthalmopathy patients, 70 to 75 hyperthyroidism patients and some 17 progressor patients. The investigation overall reported the following: In validation, the model predicted progression to ophthalmopathy with over 60% sensitivity and 72% to 85% specificity, a median of about 6 months before onset. A 13 V-J signature model separated ophthalmopathy from stable hyperthyroidism, with around 91% sensitivity and roughly 81% specificity in cross-validation and 80%/75% in testing. Sample size was not statistically predetermined, and investigators were not blinded to group allocation. Blood samples also contained most of the expanded thyroid clonotypes (frequency above 0.001), which suggests that blood repertoires may reflect thyroid immune responses.

CDR1 is given as SGHTA and CDR2 as FQGNSA, both from the germline V gene. From the cysteine up to the phenylalanine, the CDR3 has a length of 14 residues. The only DNA kept is the CDR3, 42 bases in frame from the first base. Between the V and J ends, shortened by 5 bases and 2 bases respectively, the junction contains 13 bases. This clonotype showed up many times. This receptor's antigen is unknown. There are no base qualities to consult, and no much larger clone falls within one base. Stable Graves' hyperthyroidism was defined as no progression to ophthalmopathy during 18 months of follow-up. Hyperthyroidism patients were aged 18 to 65 years and newly diagnosed, with disease duration of less than 2 months. Any patient with an uncontrolled infection, another autoimmune disease, pregnancy or lactation was excluded. Clinical symptoms, serum thyroxine and TRAb, thyroid ultrasound, and orbital computed tomography formed the basis for the diagnoses. PBMCs were separated from roughly 10 ml of fresh peripheral blood using Ficoll-Paque density gradient centrifugation. Trizol reagent was used to extract total RNA, and RNA quality was then checked on an Agilent 2100 Bioanalyzer.

TCR beta CDR3 regions were amplified from RNA transcripts. The TCR CDR3 was subjected to a first round of RT-PCR using the HTBI primer set and the Qiagen OneStep RT-PCR kit. Libraries were constructed in a second round of multiplex PCR, after which size selection and purification were carried out. Libraries were sequenced paired-end with 100 bp reads on an Illumina HiSeq2000. On the study's bioinformatics: SOAPnuke was used to process the raw data, removing reads that contained adapters or uncalled bases, had a mean Phred below 15, or lacked an exact match to the constant primer or identifier. COPE v1.2.5 was used to merge the high-quality paired reads, and each unique nucleotide sequence was defined as a clonotype. MiTCR v1.1 was used to align clonotypes to the IMGT TRBV, TRBD and TRBJ reference segments. The analysis was restricted to V-J combinations with a frequency above 0.0001, which together covered around 99% of the repertoires. A TCS score was defined as the ratio between F50 (clonal expansion) and ExV (chaos), using BLOSUM62-based TCRdist between CDR3 peptides within each V-J. Welch's t-statistics and random forest reduced 500 to 550 V-J features to 10 to 15, which were used in a naive Bayes classifier (R e1071). TCRdb reworked the public reads: Q25 trimming with fastp, MiXCR clone assembly, productive beta chains retained. Every entry covers one CDR3 protein and lists the most common genes and DNA from its rows. The V and J calls and clone size are TCRdb's, not the authors'. The sample table contains 96,000 or so distinct CDR3 sequences; only one count was recorded for roughly 56% of them. The ten largest clones add up to around 27% of the sample.

The sample consisted of blood. This clonotype was obtained from a woman aged 35 to 49 with Graves' hyperthyroidism. The rearrangement joined TRBV7-2 to TRBJ2-7; the D gene is tentatively TRBD1 or TRBD2, each matching 5 bases. Read as DNA, the sequence is TGTGCCAGCAGCACAGACAGCGGCACCTACGAGCAGTACTTC. This codes for CASSTDSGTYEQYF.